Following are 19 T cell receptor beta chains from one sample sequenced in a study of OX40 agonist ivuxolimab in advanced cancers. Sequenced by immunoSEQ multiplex PCR; TCRdb stores in-frame clones only, minus some. The sample holds 83,000 or so clones, approximately 84% seen once. Source: CD4+ or CD8+ T cells sorted from blood, taken in a trial of the OX40 agonist ivuxolimab. The receptors here all came from an adult with an advanced solid tumor such as melanoma, head and neck, liver or kidney cancer.

CDR3 nucleotides: TGTGCCATCAGTGAGCAGGCCGCCGCCCTTGCAGAGCTGTTTTTT. Protein product: CAISEQAAALAELFF. The chain uses TRBV10-3 and TRBJ2-2; D gene unclear. CDR1 is ENHRY, CDR2 SYGVKD, per germline. The CDR3 has 15 residues. The V and J ends lost 2 bases and 11 bases respectively, with 18 bases between them.

The chain combines TRBV5-1 with TRBJ2-7, with D unresolved. The CDR3 covers 15 residues. Trimming removed 4 bases from V and 1 base from J, with 15 bases in between. The V gene's germline CDR1 is SGHRS and CDR2 YFSETQ. The CDR3, as DNA: TGCGCCAGCAGCCCCCTGCTCGGTGCGTCCTACGAGCAGTACTTC. The encoded protein is CASSPLLGASYEQYF.

J is TRBJ2-5 and V is TRBV5-1; 7 bases are a match to TRBD1. V gave up 4 bases and J gave up 0 bases; unmatched junction bases: 9. Germline CDR1 SGHRS, CDR2 YFSETQ. This CDR3 region has 16 residues. CDR3 sequence reads: CASSMSGTAYQETQYF. The CDR3 DNA reads as TGCGCCAGCAGCATGTCCGGGACAGCGTACCAAGAGACCCAGTACTTC.

A single count supports this clone. The rearrangement uses TRBV11-1 and TRBJ2-7; possible D gene TRBD2, 6 bases. The germline V and J ends were trimmed by 2 bases and 2 bases, with 13 bases remaining between them. CDR1 is SGHAT and CDR2 is FQDESV in the germline V gene (reference sequence). CDR3 length: 15 amino acids. This CDR3 reads CASSLLRGRAYEQYF. The CDR3 DNA follows: TGTGCCAGCAGCTTACTACGGGGGAGAGCCTACGAGCAGTACTTC.

Concerning this clone itself: A read error may account for a junction end that differs from germline. The rearrangement uses TRBV4-1 and TRBJ2-1, with 13 bases aligning to TRBD2. Germline V gene sequence: CDR1 MGHRA, CDR2 YSYEKL. This CDR3 has 15 residues. The CDR3 region has the DNA TGCGCCAGCAACCAAGGGACTAGCGGGAACCCAGCGCAGTTCTTC. Translating it yields CASNQGTSGNPAQFF.

This chain connects TRBV10-2 to TRBJ1-5; D perhaps matches TRBD1 (5 bases). The CDR3 extends over 17 amino acids. Germline V lookup: CDR1 WSHSY, CDR2 SAAADI. Trimming pared 8 bases from V and 2 bases from J, leaving 22 bases between. CDR3 sequence reads: CASSRGGRTVGNQPQHF. The CDR3 region has the DNA TGCGCCAGCTCCCGGGGCGGTCGGACGGTGGGCAATCAGCCCCAGCATTTT.

Only one count was recorded for this clone. This chain connects TRBV7-2 to TRBJ2-2; no clear D gene. This CDR3 contains 15 residues. Trimming took 5 bases from V and 3 from J, leaving 13 bases between them. Germline V gives CDR1 SGHTA, CDR2 FQGNSA. The CDR3 DNA follows: TGTGCCAGCAGCCCCACCTATGATTACACCGGGGAGCTGTTTTTT. Translating gives CASSPTYDYTGELFF.

This sequence joins TRBV6-1 and TRBJ2-7, with a weak D call TRBD2 (5 bases). The CDR3 covers 13 residues. CDR1 is MNHNS and CDR2 is SASEGT in the germline V gene. Trimming took off 7 bases at V and 0 bases at J, with 10 bases between the two ends. This CDR3 is CASTRESSYEQYF. The CDR3 bases are TGTGCCAGCACGAGGGAGAGCTCCTACGAGCAGTACTTC.

The V and J genes are TRBV18 and TRBJ1-6, with D unclear. The V end was cut by 1 base, the J end by 5 bases, with 9 bases between. The CDR3 has 15 residues. Germline V gene data show CDR1 as KGHSH and CDR2 as LQKENI. CDR3 residues: CASSPLTSNNSPLHF. The CDR3 bases are TGTGCCAGCTCACCACTGACATCTAATAATTCACCCCTCCACTTT. Using reference TRBV18 and TRBJ1-6 for the parts outside the CDR3, the full variable domain is NAGVMQNPRHLVRRRGQEARLRCSPMKGHSHVYWYRQLPEEGLKFMVYLQKENIIDESGMPKERFSAEFPKEGPSILRIQQVVRGDSAAYFCASSPLTSNNSPLHFGNGTRLTVT.

V is TRBV5-4 and J is TRBJ2-1; 13 bases align to TRBD2. CDR1 is SGHNT, CDR2 YYREEE, per germline (reference sequence). This CDR3 spans 20 amino acids. V shed 4 bases, J shed 7 bases, and the junction held 20 bases outside the gene matches. In DNA form, the CDR3 reads TGTGCCAGCAGCCCGATCTTTTGGACTAGCGGGAGTCAGAGGTCGAATGAGCAGTTCTTC. Its protein product is CASSPIFWTSGSQRSNEQFF.

The rearrangement links TRBV21-1 to TRBJ1-5; the D segment call TRBD1 is taken from the table without a DNA check. TRBV21-1 is described as a pseudogene. CDR3 size: 14 residues. The CDR3 sequence: CASSKEGAGQPQHF. The CDR3 nucleotides read TGTGCCAGCAGCAAGGAGGGGGCCGGGCAGCCCCAGCATTTT.

This chain joins TRBV9 and TRBJ2-2, with TRBD2 matching over 8 bases. V gave up 4 bases and J gave up 3 bases; unmatched junction bases: 5. Germline V gene sequence: CDR1 SGDLS, CDR2 YYNGEE. The CDR3 is made up of 15 amino acids. CDR3 protein: CASSPLGGDTGELFF. The CDR3 nucleotides read TGTGCCAGCAGCCCCCTCGGGGGGGACACCGGGGAGCTGTTTTTT.

Written as DNA, the CDR3 is TGTGCCAGCAGCTTATTGGGAGAAACTGAAGCTTTCTTT. Amino acids: CASSLLGETEAFF. The gene calls are TRBV7-2 and TRBJ1-1; D is uncertain. V was trimmed by 2 bases and J by 5 bases, leaving 9 bases between them. CDR1 and CDR2 from the germline V gene are SGHTA and FQGNSA. This CDR3 has 13 residues.

The chain couples TRBV5-1 to TRBJ2-7; 10 positions agree with TRBD1. The CDR3 length is 15 residues. Germline CDR1 and CDR2: SGHRS and YFSETQ. Trimming at V came to 2 bases and at J to 2 bases, leaving 4 bases not matched to a gene. The chain's CDR3 is CASSLTGTGAYEQYF. CDR3 nucleotide sequence: TGCGCCAGCAGCTTAACCGGGACAGGGGCCTACGAGCAGTACTTC.

The chain uses TRBV7-3 and TRBJ2-3; the match to TRBD2 covers 7 bases. The CDR3 contains 14 residues. Germline V CDR1 and CDR2: SGHTA, FQGTGA. Trimming at V came to 5 bases and at J to 4 bases, leaving 6 bases not matched to a gene. The CDR3 DNA reads as TGTGCCAGCAGCCCCTCTAGCGGTTCAGATACGCAGTATTTT. Translation gives CASSPSSGSDTQYF.

The CDR3 here is CAWSRTGNQPQHF. CDR3 sequence (DNA): TGTGCCTGGAGCCGGACAGGCAATCAGCCCCAGCATTTT. The chain joins TRBV30 to TRBJ1-5, with D maybe TRBD1 (6 bases). Germline loops: CDR1 GTSNPN, CDR2 SVGIG (reference sequence). V lost 3 bases and J 2 bases, leaving 8 bases between the germline ends. This CDR3 is built from 13 residues.

The chain couples TRBV7-2 to TRBJ1-5; D not resolved. CDR1 and CDR2 from the germline V gene are SGHTA and FQGNSA. V was pared by 6 bases and J by 3 bases, with 15 bases between. The CDR3 is 15 amino acids. CDR3 coding DNA: TGTGCCAGCAGGGGTAAAGGGAGTTTCAATCAGCCCCAGCATTTT. This encodes CASRGKGSFNQPQHF.

This rearrangement joins TRBV7-2 to TRBJ2-7, with D unclear. The CDR3 extends over 13 amino acids. Germline CDR1 and CDR2: SGHTA and FQGNSA. V lost 5 bases, J lost 7 bases, and 15 bases lay in between. CDR3 region: CASSPGPSREQYF. CDR3 sequence (DNA): TGTGCCAGCAGCCCCGGTCCTTCCAGGGAGCAGTACTTC.

This sequence joins TRBV5-1 and TRBJ2-7; D might be TRBD1 (6 bases). Between the trimmed V and J ends, which lost 4 bases and 4 bases, there was a span of 18 bases. Germline V CDR1 and CDR2: SGHRS, YFSETQ. CDR3 length: 15 amino acids. The CDR3 DNA sequence: TGCGCCAGCAGCGCATCCAGGACCGACAGGTACGAGCAGTACTTC. Protein: CASSASRTDRYEQYF. Together with reference TRBV5-1 and TRBJ2-7, the CDR3 gives the full variable domain: KAGVTQTPRYLIKTRGQQVTLSCSPISGHRSVSWYQQTPGQGLQFLFEYFSETQRNKGNFPGRFSGRQFSNSRSEMNVSTLELGDSALYLCASSASRTDRYEQYFGPGTRLTVT.